The source of this T cell receptor beta chain is a study of beta chain features in type 1 diabetes. Across the study: Patients shared similar age, gender and cell yields with healthy donors. Study findings and constraints: Cells that show high TCR expression could be over-represented by cDNA sequencing. There was a moderate but significant shortening of TCRB CDR3s in all four CD4+ subsets of Type 1 diabetes patients.

Sequencing targeted expressed TCRB transcripts, as all isolated RNA had been reverse transcribed. Clones were read by immunoSEQ multiplex PCR, and TCRdb kept only the in-frame ones, dropping some. The sample contains 250,000 to 300,000 clones, roughly an eighth of which appear only once. Germline loops: CDR1 SEHNR, CDR2 FQNEAQ (reference sequence). The CDR3 extends over 13 amino acids. Trimming pared 2 bases from V and 8 bases from J, leaving 12 bases between. CD4+ naive, central memory, regulatory and stem cell-like memory subsets were isolated by sorting on CD45RO/CCR7/CD25/CD127/CD95/CD27. Post-sort purity exceeded 98% for all sorted populations. The sample holds a few counts of this clone. Its matching antigen is unknown.

The gene calls are TRBV7-9 and TRBJ1-1; no firm D call. The source of this sequence is a man aged 25 to 45 with type 1 diabetes. The sample taken for sequencing was naive CD4+ T cells from blood. The CDR3 DNA reads as TGTGCCAGCAGCTTAATGGGGAGGGCAGAAGCTTTCTTT. Residues: CASSLMGRAEAFF.